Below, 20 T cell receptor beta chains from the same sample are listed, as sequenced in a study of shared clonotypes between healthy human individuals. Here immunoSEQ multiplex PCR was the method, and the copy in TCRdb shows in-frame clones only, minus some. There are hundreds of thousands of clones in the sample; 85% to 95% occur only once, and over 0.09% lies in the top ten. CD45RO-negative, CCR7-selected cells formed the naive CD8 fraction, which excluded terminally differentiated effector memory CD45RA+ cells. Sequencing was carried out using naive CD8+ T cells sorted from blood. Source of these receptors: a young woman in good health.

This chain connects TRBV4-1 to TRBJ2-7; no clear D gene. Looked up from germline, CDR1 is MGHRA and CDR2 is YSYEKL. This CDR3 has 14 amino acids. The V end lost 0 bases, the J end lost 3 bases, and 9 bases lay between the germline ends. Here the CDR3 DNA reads TGCGCCAGCAGCCAAGAACCGGGTATCTACGAGCAGTACTTC. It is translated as CASSQEPGIYEQYF.

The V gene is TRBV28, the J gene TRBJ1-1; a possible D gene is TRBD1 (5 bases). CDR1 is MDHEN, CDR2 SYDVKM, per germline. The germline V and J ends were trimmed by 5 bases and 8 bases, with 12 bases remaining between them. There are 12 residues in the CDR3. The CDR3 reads CASSQTGTEAFF. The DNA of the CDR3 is TGTGCCAGCAGTCAAACCGGGACCGAAGCTTTCTTT.

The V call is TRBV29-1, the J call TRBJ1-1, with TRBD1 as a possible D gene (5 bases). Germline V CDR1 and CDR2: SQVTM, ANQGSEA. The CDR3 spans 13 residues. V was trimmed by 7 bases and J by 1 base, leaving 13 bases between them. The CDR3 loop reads CSGAGMGNTEAFF. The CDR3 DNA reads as TGCAGCGGGGCAGGGATGGGGAACACTGAAGCTTTCTTT. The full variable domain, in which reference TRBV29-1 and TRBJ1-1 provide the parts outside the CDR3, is SAVISQKPSRDICQRGTSLTIQCQVDSQVTMMFWYRQQPGQSLTLIATANQGSEATYESGFVIDKFPISRPNLTFSTLTVSNMSPEDSSIYLCSGAGMGNTEAFFGQGTRLTVV.

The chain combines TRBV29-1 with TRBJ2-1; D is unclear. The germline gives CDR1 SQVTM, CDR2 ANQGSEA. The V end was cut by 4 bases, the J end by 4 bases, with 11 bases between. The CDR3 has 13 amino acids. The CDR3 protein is CSVAQKMYNEQFF. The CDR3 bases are TGCAGCGTTGCACAGAAAATGTACAATGAGCAGTTCTTC.

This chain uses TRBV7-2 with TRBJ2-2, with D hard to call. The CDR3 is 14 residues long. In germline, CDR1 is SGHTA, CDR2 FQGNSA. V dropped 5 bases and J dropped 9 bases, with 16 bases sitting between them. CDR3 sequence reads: CASSPGRIDRELFF. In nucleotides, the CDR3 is TGTGCCAGCAGCCCCGGACGGATAGACCGGGAGCTGTTTTTT.

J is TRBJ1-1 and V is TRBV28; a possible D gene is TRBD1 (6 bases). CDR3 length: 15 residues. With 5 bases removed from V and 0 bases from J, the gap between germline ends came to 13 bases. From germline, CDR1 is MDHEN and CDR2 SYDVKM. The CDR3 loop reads CASSITQGLNTEAFF. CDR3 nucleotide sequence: TGTGCCAGCAGTATAACACAGGGATTGAACACTGAAGCTTTCTTT. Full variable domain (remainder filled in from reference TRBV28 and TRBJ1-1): DVKVTQSSRYLVKRTGEKVFLECVQDMDHENMFWYRQDPGLGLRLIYFSYDVKMKEKGDIPEGYSVSREKKERFSLILESASTNQTSMYLCASSITQGLNTEAFFGQGTRLTVV.

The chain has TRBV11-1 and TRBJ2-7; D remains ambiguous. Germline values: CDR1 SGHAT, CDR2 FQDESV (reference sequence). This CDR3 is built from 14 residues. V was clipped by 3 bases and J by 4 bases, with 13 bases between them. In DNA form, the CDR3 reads TGTGCCAGCAGCTTCACTGGCAGCCTGTACGAGCAGTACTTC. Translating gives CASSFTGSLYEQYF.

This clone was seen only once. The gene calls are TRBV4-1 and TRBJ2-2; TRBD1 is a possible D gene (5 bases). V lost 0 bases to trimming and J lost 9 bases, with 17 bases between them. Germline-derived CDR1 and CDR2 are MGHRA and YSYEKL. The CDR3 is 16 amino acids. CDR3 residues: CASSQDRIWGSRELFF. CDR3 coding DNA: TGCGCCAGCAGCCAAGATAGAATTTGGGGCTCCCGGGAGCTGTTTTTT.

The CDR3 DNA is TGTGCCAGCTTACCCGGACAGGGCATGAACAATGAGCAGTTCTTC. Translation: CASLPGQGMNNEQFF. The chain employs TRBV28 and TRBJ2-1; 8 positions agree with TRBD1. The length of the CDR3 is 15 residues. J gave up 5 bases and V 8 bases, and 11 bases lay outside the gene matches. Per the germline V gene, CDR1 is MDHEN and CDR2 is SYDVKM.

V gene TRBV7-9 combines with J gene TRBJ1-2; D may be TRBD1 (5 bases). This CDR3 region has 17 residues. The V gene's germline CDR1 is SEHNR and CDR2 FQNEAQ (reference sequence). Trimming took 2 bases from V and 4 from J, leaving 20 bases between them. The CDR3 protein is CASSLSGPGSYSYGYTF. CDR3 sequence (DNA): TGTGCCAGCAGCTTATCAGGGCCCGGGTCCTATAGCTATGGCTACACCTTC. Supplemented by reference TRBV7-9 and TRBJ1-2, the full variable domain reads DTGVSQNPRHKITKRGQNVTFRCDPISEHNRLYWYRQTLGQGPEFLTYFQNEAQLEKSRLLSDRFSAERPKGSFSTLEIQRTEQGDSAMYLCASSLSGPGSYSYGYTFGSGTRLTVV.

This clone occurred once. Here the CDR3 DNA reads TGTGCCAGCAGACTACAGGGGGCCGGGGAGACCCAGTACTTC. This sequence encodes CASRLQGAGETQYF. The chain joins TRBV2 to TRBJ2-5; 9 nucleotides align to TRBD1. This CDR3 contains 14 residues. The V segment lost 6 bases and the J segment 5 bases; nucleotides outside the gene matches: 7. Germline CDR1 SNHLY, CDR2 FYNNEI.

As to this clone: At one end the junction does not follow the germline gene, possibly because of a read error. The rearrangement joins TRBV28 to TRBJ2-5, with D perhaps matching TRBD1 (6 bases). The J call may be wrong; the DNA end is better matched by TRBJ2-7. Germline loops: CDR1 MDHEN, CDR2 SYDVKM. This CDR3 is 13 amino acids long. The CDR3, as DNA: TGTGCCAGCATCCCGGGACACTCCCACGAGCAGTACTTC. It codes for CASIPGHSHEQYF.

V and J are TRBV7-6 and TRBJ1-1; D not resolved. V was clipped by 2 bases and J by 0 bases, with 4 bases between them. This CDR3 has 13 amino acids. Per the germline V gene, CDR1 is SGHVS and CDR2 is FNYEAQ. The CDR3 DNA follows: TGTGCCAGCAGCTTAAATGTGAACACTGAAGCTTTCTTT. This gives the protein CASSLNVNTEAFF.

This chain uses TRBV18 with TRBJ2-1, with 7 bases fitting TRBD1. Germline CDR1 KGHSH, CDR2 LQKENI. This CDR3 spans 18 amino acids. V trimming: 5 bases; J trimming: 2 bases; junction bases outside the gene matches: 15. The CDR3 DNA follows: TGTGCCAGCTCAACAAACAGGGGTAAGAGGGGCCCCTACAATGAGCAGTTCTTC. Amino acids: CASSTNRGKRGPYNEQFF.

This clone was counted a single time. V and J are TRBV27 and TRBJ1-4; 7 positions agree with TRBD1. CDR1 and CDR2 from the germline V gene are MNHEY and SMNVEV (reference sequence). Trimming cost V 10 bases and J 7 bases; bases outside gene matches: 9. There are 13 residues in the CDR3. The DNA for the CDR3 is TGTGCCACCTCCGGGACAGTAGGTGAAAAACTGTTTTTT. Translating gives CATSGTVGEKLFF. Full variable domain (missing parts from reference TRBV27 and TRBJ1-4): EAQVTQNPRYLITVTGKKLTVTCSQNMNHEYMSWYRQDPGLGLRQIYYSMNVEVTDKGDVPEGYKVSRKEKRNFPLILESPSPNQTSLYFCATSGTVGEKLFFGSGTQLSVL.

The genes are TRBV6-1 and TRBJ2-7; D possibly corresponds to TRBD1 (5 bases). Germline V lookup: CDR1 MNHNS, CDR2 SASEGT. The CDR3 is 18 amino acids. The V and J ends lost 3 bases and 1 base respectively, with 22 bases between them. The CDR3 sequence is CASSDFRTLISHSYEQYF. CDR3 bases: TGTGCCAGCAGTGATTTTAGGACACTAATCTCGCATTCCTACGAGCAGTACTTC.

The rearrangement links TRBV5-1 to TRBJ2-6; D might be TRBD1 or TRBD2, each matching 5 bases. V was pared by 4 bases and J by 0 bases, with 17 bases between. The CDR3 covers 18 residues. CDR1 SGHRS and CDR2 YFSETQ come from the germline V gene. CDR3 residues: CASSAGAVVLSGANVLTF. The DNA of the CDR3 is TGCGCCAGCAGCGCCGGGGCAGTAGTTCTCTCTGGGGCCAACGTCCTGACTTTC.

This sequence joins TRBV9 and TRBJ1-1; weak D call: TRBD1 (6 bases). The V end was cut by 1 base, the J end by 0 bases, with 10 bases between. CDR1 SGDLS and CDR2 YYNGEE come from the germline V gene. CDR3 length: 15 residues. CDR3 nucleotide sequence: TGTGCCAGCAGCGTATACAGGGACATGAACACTGAAGCTTTCTTT. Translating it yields CASSVYRDMNTEAFF.

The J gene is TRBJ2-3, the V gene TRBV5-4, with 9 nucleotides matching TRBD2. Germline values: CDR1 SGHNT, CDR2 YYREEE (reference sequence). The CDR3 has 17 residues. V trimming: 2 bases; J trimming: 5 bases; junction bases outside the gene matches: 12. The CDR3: CASSLAVAGGPGDTQYF. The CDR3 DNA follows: TGTGCCAGCAGCTTAGCGGTCGCGGGAGGGCCCGGAGATACGCAGTATTTT.

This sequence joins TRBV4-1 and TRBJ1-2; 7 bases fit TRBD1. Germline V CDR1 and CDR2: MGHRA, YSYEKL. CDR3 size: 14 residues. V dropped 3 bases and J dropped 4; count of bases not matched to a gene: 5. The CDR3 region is CASSQKGQVYGYTF. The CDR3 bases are TGCGCCAGCAGCCAGAAAGGACAGGTCTATGGCTACACCTTC.